Listed here are 31 T cell receptor beta chains from one sample, sequenced in a study of T cell repertoires in cytomegalovirus infection (dated by TCRdb to between 2018 and 2021). The sequencer listed for this sample is Illumina HiSeq 1500. TCRdb reprocessed the public reads (quality trimming at Q25 with fastp, clone calling with MiXCR) and kept in-frame beta chains. A single entry per CDR3 protein holds the most common genes and DNA from its merged rows. Across this sample there are roughly 190,000 distinct CDR3 sequences, with roughly 9.8% seen only once. In total, the top ten clones hold approximately 4.2% of the sample. The sample taken for sequencing was PBMCs. These receptors were obtained from a human donor in good health (CMV status not recorded). Some clones in this sample may be carry-over from other donors' samples.

This clonotype was observed at least ten times. The chain recombines TRBV6-6 with TRBJ2-7; a weak D match, TRBD1 (5 bases). The germline CDR1 and CDR2 sequences are MNHNY and SVGAGI (reference sequence). The germline V and J ends were trimmed by 6 bases and 0 bases, with 21 bases remaining between them. This CDR3 is built from 17 residues. CDR3 region: CASRWSGAQMSSYEQYF. The CDR3 region has the DNA TGTGCCAGCAGGTGGAGTGGGGCACAAATGAGCTCCTACGAGCAGTACTTC.

CDR3 DNA sequence: TGCAGCGTTGTAACACAGGAGATGAACACTGAAGCTTTCTTT. Translating it yields CSVVTQEMNTEAFF. V is TRBV29-1 and J is TRBJ1-1; the D gene is possibly TRBD1 (5 bases). CDR3 length: 14 amino acids. With 4 bases removed from V and 0 bases from J, the gap between germline ends came to 12 bases. Germline loops: CDR1 SQVTM, CDR2 ANQGSEA.

This clonotype was observed many times. J is TRBJ2-1 and V is TRBV28; perhaps TRBD1 as D (6 bases). CDR3 length: 13 residues. Germline CDR1 reads MDHEN; CDR2 reads SYDVKM. Deletions cut 6 bases from V and 5 bases from J, with 11 bases between. CDR3: CASSWDKNNEQFF. CDR3 nucleotides: TGTGCCAGCAGCTGGGACAAAAACAATGAGCAGTTCTTC.

This rearrangement joins TRBV20-1 to TRBJ2-7; D remains ambiguous. CDR3 length: 12 amino acids. Trimming removed 4 bases from V and 1 base from J, with 8 bases in between. Germline CDR1 reads DFQATT; CDR2 reads SNEGSKA (reference sequence). The CDR3 DNA reads TGCAGTGCTACACAGCCATCCTACGAGCAGTACTTC. The encoded protein is CSATQPSYEQYF.

V usage is TRBV5-5 and J usage is TRBJ1-1; possible D gene TRBD1, 5 bases. CDR3 length: 13 residues. Trimming shortened V by 4 bases and J by 3 bases, and 10 bases separated the two germline ends. In germline, CDR1 is SGHKS, CDR2 YYEKEE (reference sequence). CDR3 protein: CASSTDTYTEAFF. The CDR3 bases are TGTGCCAGCAGCACGGACACATACACTGAAGCTTTCTTT.

This clonotype was recorded many times. This chain connects TRBV12-3 or TRBV12-4 to TRBJ2-5; D is unresolved. The CDR3 length is 13 residues. V lost 1 base and J 5 bases, leaving 8 bases between the germline ends. CDR3 sequence: CASSLVPAETQYF. In DNA form, the CDR3 reads TGTGCCAGCAGTTTAGTGCCGGCCGAGACCCAGTACTTC.

This clonotype was recorded many times. This chain connects TRBV7-2 to TRBJ1-6; possibly TRBD1 for D (6 bases). CDR3 length: 13 amino acids. Per germline, CDR1 SGHTA and CDR2 FQGNSA. V was trimmed by 4 bases and J by 10 bases, leaving 11 bases between them. The CDR3 reads CASSSQGRSPLHF. In DNA, the CDR3 is TGTGCCAGCAGCTCCCAGGGGCGCTCACCCCTCCACTTT.

This clonotype was counted only a few times. CDR3 protein: CASSYDLRYGYTF. The CDR3 DNA reads as TGTGCCAGCAGTTACGATCTAAGATATGGCTACACCTTC. The chain is built from TRBV6-6 and TRBJ1-2; D is unresolved. This CDR3 has 13 residues. The V end lost 2 bases, the J end lost 5 bases, and 9 bases lay between the germline ends. Germline V gene sequence: CDR1 MNHNY, CDR2 SVGAGI (reference sequence).

This clonotype showed up many times. V and J are TRBV7-6 and TRBJ2-3, with 11 bases matching TRBD2. The J segment lost 2 bases and the V segment lost 5 bases, leaving 6 bases of the junction unmatched. The germline V gene encodes CDR1 SGHVS and CDR2 FNYEAQ. The CDR3 contains 16 residues. The CDR3, as DNA: TGTGCCAGCAGCGTTTTAGCGGGGGGGCCCACAGATACGCAGTATTTT. Translated: CASSVLAGGPTDTQYF.

This clonotype was picked up many times. CDR3 residues: CASSIRDSMNQPQHF. The CDR3, as DNA: TGTGCCAGCAGCATCCGGGACAGTATGAATCAGCCCCAGCATTTT. The chain employs TRBV7-2 and TRBJ1-5, with 7 bases that match TRBD1. V shed 5 bases, J shed 4 bases, and the junction held 8 bases outside the gene matches. This CDR3 is 15 amino acids long. Looked up from germline, CDR1 is SGHTA and CDR2 is FQGNSA. The whole variable domain, filled in from reference TRBV7-2 and TRBJ1-5, reads GAGVSQSPSNKVTEKGKDVELRCDPISGHTALYWYRQSLGQGLEFLIYFQGNSAPDKSGLPSDRFSAERTGGSVSTLTIQRTQQEDSAVYLCASSIRDSMNQPQHFGDGTRLSIL.

This rearrangement joins TRBV6-4 to TRBJ2-2, with a weak D call TRBD1 (5 bases). In germline, CDR1 is MRHNA, CDR2 SNTAGT. The V gene lost 8 bases and the J gene lost 1 base, with 17 bases spanning the gap. The CDR3 totals 16 residues. DNA for the CDR3: TGTGCCAGCGTTAGTCGTCCAGGACAGAACACCGGGGAGCTGTTTTTT. Protein: CASVSRPGQNTGELFF.

This clonotype was found many times. This sequence joins TRBV7-2 and TRBJ2-3; D remains ambiguous. V dropped 5 bases and J dropped 0 bases, with 9 bases sitting between them. In germline, CDR1 is SGHTA, CDR2 FQGNSA. The CDR3 consists of 14 residues. The CDR3 DNA reads TGTGCCAGCAGCCCCCGACCGAGCACAGATACGCAGTATTTT. Encoded protein: CASSPRPSTDTQYF.

This clonotype was picked up many times. The chain links TRBV24-1 to TRBJ1-1; TRBD1 is a possible D gene (5 bases). The CDR3 is 15 amino acids. The V and J ends lost 2 bases and 3 bases respectively, with 12 bases between them. The germline V gene has CDR1 KGHDR and CDR2 SFDVKD. This chain's CDR3 is CATSDSRGTYTEAFF. CDR3 coding DNA: TGTGCCACCAGTGATTCTCGCGGGACTTACACTGAAGCTTTCTTT.

This chain connects TRBV25-1 to TRBJ2-1, with 8 bases identical to TRBD1. The germline V gene has CDR1 MGHDK and CDR2 SYGVNS. After removal of 0 bases from V and 8 bases from J, the junction contained 6 bases not matched to a gene. The CDR3 runs 15 residues. CDR3 in DNA: TGTGCCAGCAGTGAATACGAGACAGGGGTGGATGAGCAGTTCTTC. This translates into CASSEYETGVDEQFF.

There are many counts of this clonotype. The chain carries TRBV15 and TRBJ2-1; D might be TRBD1 (5 bases). Germline CDR1 LNHNV, CDR2 YYDKDF (reference sequence). This CDR3 region has 14 residues. Trimming pared 3 bases from V and 8 bases from J, leaving 14 bases between. CDR3 nucleotide sequence: TGTGCCACCAGCAGGGACGCGGTAGGGGATGAGCAGTTCTTC. Its protein product is CATSRDAVGDEQFF.

This clonotype was observed a few times. V usage is TRBV28 and J usage is TRBJ2-1; D is possibly TRBD1 or TRBD2 (5 bases each). This CDR3 is 15 amino acids long. V lost 3 bases and J 2 bases, leaving 11 bases between the germline ends. Germline V lookup: CDR1 MDHEN, CDR2 SYDVKM. The CDR3 DNA follows: TGTGCCAGCAGTTTTCCAGGGACGACCTACAATGAGCAGTTCTTC. This translates into CASSFPGTTYNEQFF.

At least ten counts were recorded for this clonotype. The genes are TRBV7-2 and TRBJ2-4, with 7 bases matching TRBD2. The CDR3 length is 17 residues. Germline CDR1 reads SGHTA; CDR2 reads FQGNSA. The junction had 13 bases not matched to a gene; V was cut back by 6 bases and J by 2 bases. CDR3 bases: TGTGCCAGCAGTCCCCGGGGAGGGAGATTTTCCAAAAACATTCAGTACTTC. This codes for CASSPRGGRFSKNIQYF.

The chain carries TRBV20-1 and TRBJ2-5, with 9 nucleotides matching TRBD2. With 7 bases clipped from V and 4 bases from J, the junction kept 13 bases outside the gene matches. The CDR3 extends over 15 amino acids. Per germline, CDR1 DFQATT and CDR2 SNEGSKA (reference sequence). The CDR3 region has the DNA TGCAGTGGGCTAGGATCTAGCGGGGCGAGAGAGACCCAGTACTTC. It is translated as CSGLGSSGARETQYF.

V gene TRBV2 combines with J gene TRBJ2-5; 10 nucleotides agree with TRBD2. This CDR3 is 17 amino acids long. J gave up 1 base and V 2 bases, and 7 bases lay outside the gene matches. Per the germline V gene, CDR1 is SNHLY and CDR2 is FYNNEI. CDR3 in amino acids: CASSEWGGLASQETQYF. Written as DNA, the CDR3 is TGTGCCAGCAGTGAATGGGGGGGACTAGCGAGCCAAGAGACCCAGTACTTC.

The chain has TRBV20-1 and TRBJ1-5, with D tentatively TRBD1 (6 bases). Germline CDR1 is DFQATT and CDR2 is SNEGSKA (reference sequence). This CDR3 has 14 amino acids. V was cut by 4 bases and J by 2 bases, with 12 bases left in between. The CDR3 here is CSANRVDGNQPQHF. The CDR3 DNA sequence: TGCAGTGCTAACAGGGTGGACGGCAATCAGCCCCAGCATTTT.

There are a few counts of this clonotype. The chain uses TRBV2 and TRBJ2-3; 13 bases line up with TRBD2. CDR1 and CDR2 (germline): SNHLY, FYNNEI. V lost 4 bases, J lost 6 bases, and 7 bases stayed unmatched. The CDR3 consists of 16 residues. Written as DNA, the CDR3 is TGTGCCAGCAGTGTTACTAGCGGGGGGGCTGTGGATACGCAGTATTTT. Its protein product is CASSVTSGGAVDTQYF.

This clonotype was found a few times. J is TRBJ2-7 and V is TRBV6-2 or TRBV6-3; no clear D. The CDR3 runs 12 residues. The V end lost 4 bases, the J end lost 4 bases, and 8 bases lay between the germline ends. Germline loops: CDR1 MNHEY, CDR2 SVGEGT. This chain's CDR3 is CASSSYRYEQYF. The CDR3 region has the DNA TGTGCCAGCAGTTCCTACCGGTACGAGCAGTACTTC.

This clonotype came up many times. The V gene is TRBV6-2 or TRBV6-3, the J gene TRBJ1-1; weak D call: TRBD1 (5 bases). The CDR3 is 14 amino acids. V lost 6 bases, J lost 4 bases, and 15 bases lay in between. CDR1 MNHEY and CDR2 SVGEGT come from the germline V gene. The CDR3 DNA sequence: TGTGCCAGCAGATCCGGGACCCTGGGCACTGAAGCTTTCTTT. This encodes CASRSGTLGTEAFF.

In its sample, this clonotype was seen many times. V and J are TRBV27 and TRBJ1-5, with unresolved D. V dropped 4 bases and J dropped 4 bases, with 5 bases sitting between them. The CDR3 covers 12 residues. Germline values: CDR1 MNHEY, CDR2 SMNVEV (reference sequence). The CDR3 sequence: CASSYRNQPQHF. The CDR3 DNA reads TGTGCCAGCAGTTACCGGAATCAGCCCCAGCATTTT.

This clonotype has a handful of counts. V is TRBV20-1 and J is TRBJ2-5, with 7 bases that match TRBD1. V lost 3 bases to trimming and J lost 0 bases; unmatched junction nucleotides: 7. The CDR3 length is 15 residues. CDR1 DFQATT and CDR2 SNEGSKA come from the germline V gene (reference sequence). The CDR3 sequence is CSARRQGSYQETQYF. CDR3 sequence (DNA): TGCAGTGCTAGGAGACAGGGATCGTACCAAGAGACCCAGTACTTC.

This chain uses TRBV4-1 with TRBJ2-7; the D is unclear. Germline V CDR1 and CDR2: MGHRA, YSYEKL. Trimming left V 6 bases short and J 5 bases short, with 8 bases between. The CDR3 is 11 amino acids. The CDR3 DNA follows: TGCGCCAGCAGAAATATCCACGAGCAGTACTTC. Translation gives CASRNIHEQYF.

This clonotype appeared many times. The CDR3 DNA sequence: TGTGCCAGCAGCTTAGCCCTGGTACAGGGAGGTGGCTACACCTTC. Protein: CASSLALVQGGGYTF. This sequence joins TRBV7-2 and TRBJ1-2, with D possibly being TRBD1 (6 bases). The ends were cut back, 0 bases at V and 7 bases at J, with 15 bases in the middle. The CDR3 covers 15 residues. Germline V lookup: CDR1 SGHTA, CDR2 FQGNSA.

This clonotype was recorded at least ten times. The chain employs TRBV5-6 and TRBJ1-6, with 9 positions matching TRBD1. V was clipped by 4 bases and J by 7 bases; unmatched bases: 6. Germline CDR1 reads SGHDT; CDR2 reads YYEEEE. The CDR3 sequence is 15 residues long. DNA for the CDR3: TGTGCCAGCAGCGGGGACAGGGAGTTAAATTCACCCCTCCACTTT. Amino acid sequence: CASSGDRELNSPLHF.

This clonotype was recorded many times. The chain uses TRBV7-2 and TRBJ1-1; 9 nucleotides agree with TRBD1. The germline V gene encodes CDR1 SGHTA and CDR2 FQGNSA. The CDR3 has 14 residues. The trim removed 5 bases at V and 10 bases at J, leaving 11 bases unmatched. Written as DNA, the CDR3 is TGTGCCAGCAGCACCACAGGGGGCAGGGTGGTAGCTTTCTTT. It specifies CASSTTGGRVVAFF.

This clonotype showed up many times. The chain carries TRBV5-5 and TRBJ1-2; D possibly corresponds to TRBD1 (5 bases). CDR1 and CDR2 (germline): SGHKS, YYEKEE (reference sequence). The CDR3 contains 13 residues. The V end was cut by 0 bases, the J end by 8 bases, with 11 bases between. The CDR3 spells CASSLDQTVGYTF. The CDR3 bases are TGTGCCAGCAGCTTGGATCAGACAGTGGGCTACACCTTC.

This clonotype was observed a handful of times. V and J are TRBV5-4 and TRBJ1-1; D is ambiguous. CDR3 length equals 14 residues. Germline V gene lookup returns CDR1 SGHNT and CDR2 YYREEE (reference sequence). V was clipped by 2 bases and J by 7 bases, with 15 bases between them. In DNA form, the CDR3 reads TGTGCCAGCAGCTTAAAGGTGACGATCTGTGAAGCTTTCTTT. Protein product: CASSLKVTICEAFF.